The clone carrying this T cell receptor (beta chain) was counted between two and nine times. Its antigen is unknown. Using quantitative 5'-RACE with molecular barcodes, the authors made TCR beta libraries. TCRdb itself ran the 5' RACE reads through MiXCR, one entry per CDR3 protein. The sample has 700,000 to 850,000 distinct CDR3 sequences; around 11% are singletons. The data are from a study of CD8 T cells in ankylosing spondylitis. Study results and limitations: Relatively scarce in peripheral blood, disease-linked clones were CD8+. Both synovial fluid and blood in reactive arthritis had previously been reported to carry some motif variants. For ankylosing spondylitis blood, a TCR beta motif of seven to nine highly homologous variants appeared characteristic.

Per the germline V gene, CDR1 is SGDLS and CDR2 is YYNGEE. The CDR3 runs 16 residues. V lost 1 base, J lost 0 bases, and 6 bases stayed unmatched. Sample: blood, either unsorted or a sorted T cell fraction (not recorded which). The clonotype was recovered from a male donor with ankylosing spondylitis. The chain employs TRBV9 and TRBJ2-7, with 8 positions matching TRBD2. The CDR3 DNA reads TGTGCCAGCAGCGTAAACGCTCTAGCGGGCTCCTACGAGCAGTACTTC. Its translation is CASSVNALAGSYEQYF.